This TCR beta chain was recorded in a study of blood T cell repertoires in COVID-19 (dated by TCRdb to the early 2020s). For the study in its entirety: Samples covering the acute and convalescent phases of COVID-19 were provided by collaborators in the United States, Italy and Spain. The prospective study material was composed of cDNA or gDNA derived from T cells, B-cell-depleted T cells, or PBMCs. Where available, HLA class I and class II types were obtained from metadata supplied by the sample provider rather than from assay-based typing. The repertoires were released in a freely available public database meant as a resource for research on the immune response to SARS-CoV-2. The samples were drawn from two sources: the first 160 participants of the ongoing ImmuneRACE study, and fewer than 1,500 subjects contributed by 6 global collaborators. A de-identified subject ID, COVID-19 status, age in years and sex were almost always included in the sample metadata. Subjects who had been exposed to COVID-19, were actively infected with it, or had recovered from it provided the deeply sampled blood TCRbeta repertoires that made up the dataset. The paper's findings and limits, for the study overall: Clinical and demographic metadata were provided uncurated, with the amount varying by source and participant.

Inclusive of the bounding cysteine and phenylalanine, the CDR3 is 17 residues long. The entry retains the CDR3 DNA only, 51 bases that are in frame from base 1. Trimmed from V: 3 bases; trimmed from J: 8 bases; junction bases lacking a gene match: 11. CDR1 WNHNN and CDR2 SYGVQD were looked up in the germline V gene (reference sequence). The immunoSEQ Assay, a bias-controlled multiplex PCR, was used to amplify TCRbeta CDR3 regions from genomic DNA. The study's processing was this. The number of nucleated cells in each sample was estimated from the amplification of reference gene primers within the assay. Sequence reads were collapsed and filtered to measure the absolute abundance of every unique TCRbeta CDR3 rearrangement. For each sample, productive Simpson clonality was calculated as the square root of Simpson's diversity index over productive rearrangements. TCRdb holds this immuneACCESS table with in-frame rearrangements only. Some clones are missing; in checked studies, unresolved V genes explain under half, and the rest has no known cause. Clone size and V and J calls were adopted from that table, with D and trimming inferred from the DNA. The sample table contains approximately 300,000 clones; only one count was recorded for roughly 83% of them. Of the sample, around 1.5% is held by the ten largest clones.

Whole blood was collected in K2EDTA tubes by collaborating institutions according to the institutions' own protocols. For TCRbeta analysis, collaborator samples were shipped as frozen whole blood, as isolated PBMCs, or as DNA extracted from either sample type. A remark on this clone: No antigen is known for it. No base-level quality is on record; no much larger clone is a single base apart.

This clonotype was obtained from a woman aged 50 to 65 with acute or convalescent COVID-19. The sequencing sample was made of peripheral blood. This sequence uses TRBV10-1 and TRBJ2-1; 12 central bases correspond to TRBD2. The CDR3 protein: CASSDLLLAGGKDEQFF. In nucleotides, the sequence is TGCGCCAGCAGTGACCTCTTACTAGCGGGAGGTAAAGATGAGCAGTTCTTC.